Given below is one T cell receptor beta chain in context. The antigen remains undetermined. Although they were nominally healthy when sampled, donors likely had unrecorded immune exposures. Researchers ran the PCR with 60 Vbeta and 13 Jbeta primers. Sequencing was performed with immunoSEQ multiplex PCR; in TCRdb, only in-frame clones are kept and a portion is missing. The repertoire includes approximately 140,000 clones, about 74% of them detected once, and about 5.3% sits in the top ten. The source of the sample is a study of cytomegalovirus exposure and HLA in healthy donors. About the research overall: Inside one of the first data releases sat some 85 million unique TCRs taken from HLA-typed donors. Study results and caveats: Of the V segments, some could not be distinguished, including TRBV6-2 and TRBV6-3, and were excluded.

V lost 3 bases to trimming and J lost 3 bases; unmatched junction nucleotides: 13. The germline V gene has CDR1 SNHLY and CDR2 FYNNEI. CDR3 length: 17 residues. Source material: PBMCs. This chain joins TRBV2 and TRBJ2-7, with 8 bases fitting TRBD1. This TCR was recovered from a woman aged 45-60 years in good health and CMV-seronegative. The CDR3 DNA is TGTGCCAGCAGTGATCCCCGGAGGCAGGGGGCGAACTACGAGCAGTACTTC. Its translation is CASSDPRRQGANYEQYF.